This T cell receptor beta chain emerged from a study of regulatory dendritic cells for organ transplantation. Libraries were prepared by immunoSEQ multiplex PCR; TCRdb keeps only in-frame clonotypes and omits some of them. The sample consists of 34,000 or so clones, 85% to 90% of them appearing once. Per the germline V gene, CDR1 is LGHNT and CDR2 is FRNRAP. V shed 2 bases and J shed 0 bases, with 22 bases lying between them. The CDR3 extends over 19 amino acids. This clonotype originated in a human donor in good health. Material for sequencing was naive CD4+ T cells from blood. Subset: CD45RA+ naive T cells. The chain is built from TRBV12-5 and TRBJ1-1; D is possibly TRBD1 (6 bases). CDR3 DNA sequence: TGTGCTAGTGGTTTGTGGGTAAACCGGGACAACATCTTGAACACTGAAGCTTTCTTT. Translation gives CASGLWVNRDNILNTEAFF.